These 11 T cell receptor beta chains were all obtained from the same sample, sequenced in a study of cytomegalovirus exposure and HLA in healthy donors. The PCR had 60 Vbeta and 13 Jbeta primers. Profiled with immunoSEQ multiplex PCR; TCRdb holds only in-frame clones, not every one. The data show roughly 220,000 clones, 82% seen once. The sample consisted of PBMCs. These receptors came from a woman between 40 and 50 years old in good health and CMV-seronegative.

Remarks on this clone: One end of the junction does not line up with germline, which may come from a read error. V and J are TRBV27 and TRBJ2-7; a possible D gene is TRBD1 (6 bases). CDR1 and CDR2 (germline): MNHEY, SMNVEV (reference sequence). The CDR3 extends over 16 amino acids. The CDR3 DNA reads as TGTGCCAGCAGTTTAAAAGGGGGTGGGACGTCCTACAAGCAGTACTTC. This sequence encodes CASSLKGGGTSYKQYF.

The CDR3 nucleotides read TGTGCCACCAGCAGAGCTAGCACCGGGGAGCTGTTTTTT. This codes for CATSRASTGELFF. The chain couples TRBV15 to TRBJ2-2; D gene ambiguous. With 1 base removed from V and 4 bases from J, the gap between germline ends came to 4 bases. The CDR3 consists of 13 residues. The germline V gene encodes CDR1 LNHNV and CDR2 YYDKDF (reference sequence).

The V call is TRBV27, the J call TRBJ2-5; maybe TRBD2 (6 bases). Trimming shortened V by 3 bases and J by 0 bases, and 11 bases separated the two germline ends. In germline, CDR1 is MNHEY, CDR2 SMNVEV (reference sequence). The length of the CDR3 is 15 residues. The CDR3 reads CASSLAWGDQETQYF. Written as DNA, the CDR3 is TGTGCCAGCAGTTTGGCGTGGGGGGACCAAGAGACCCAGTACTTC.

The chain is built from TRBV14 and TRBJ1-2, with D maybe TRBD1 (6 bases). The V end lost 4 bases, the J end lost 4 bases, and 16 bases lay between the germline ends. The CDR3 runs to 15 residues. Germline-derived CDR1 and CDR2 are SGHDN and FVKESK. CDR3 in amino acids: CASSPRGYLLYGYTF. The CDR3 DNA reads TGTGCCAGCAGCCCCAGGGGATACCTTCTCTATGGCTACACCTTC.

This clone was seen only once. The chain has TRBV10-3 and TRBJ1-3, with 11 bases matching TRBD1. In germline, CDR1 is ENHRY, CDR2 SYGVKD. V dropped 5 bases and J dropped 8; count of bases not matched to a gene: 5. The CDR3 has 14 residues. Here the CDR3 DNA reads TGTGCCATCAGTCCGGGACAGGGGGGATACACCATATATTTT. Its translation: CAISPGQGGYTIYF.

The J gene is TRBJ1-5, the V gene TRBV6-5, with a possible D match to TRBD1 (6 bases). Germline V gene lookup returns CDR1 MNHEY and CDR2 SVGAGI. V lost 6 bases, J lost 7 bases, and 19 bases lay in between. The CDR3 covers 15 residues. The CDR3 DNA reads TGTGCCAGCAGCCTCCGGGGCGGGGGGGGCCAGCCCCAGCATTTT. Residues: CASSLRGGGGQPQHF.

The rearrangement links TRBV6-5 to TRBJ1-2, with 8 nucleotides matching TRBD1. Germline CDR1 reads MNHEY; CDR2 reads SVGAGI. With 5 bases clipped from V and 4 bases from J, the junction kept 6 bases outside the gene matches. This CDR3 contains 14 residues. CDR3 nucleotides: TGTGCCAGCAGTCGCAGGGGGCAGGGCTATGGCTACACCTTC. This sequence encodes CASSRRGQGYGYTF.

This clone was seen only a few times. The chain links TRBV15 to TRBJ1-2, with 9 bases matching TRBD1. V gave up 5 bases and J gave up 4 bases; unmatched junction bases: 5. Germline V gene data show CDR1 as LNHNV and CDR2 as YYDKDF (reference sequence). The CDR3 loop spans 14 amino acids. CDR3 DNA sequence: TGTGCCACCAGCCGGGGACAGGGCTCCTATGGCTACACCTTC. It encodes CATSRGQGSYGYTF.

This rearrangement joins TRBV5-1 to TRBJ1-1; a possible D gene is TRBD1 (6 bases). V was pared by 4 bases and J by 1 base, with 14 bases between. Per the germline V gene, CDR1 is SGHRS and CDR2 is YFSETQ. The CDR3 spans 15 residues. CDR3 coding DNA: TGCGCCAGCAGCCCCAATCAGGGGAGGAACACTGAAGCTTTCTTT. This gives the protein CASSPNQGRNTEAFF.

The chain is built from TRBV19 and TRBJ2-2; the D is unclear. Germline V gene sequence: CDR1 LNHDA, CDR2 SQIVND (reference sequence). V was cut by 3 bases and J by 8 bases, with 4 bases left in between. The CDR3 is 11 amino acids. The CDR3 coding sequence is TGTGCCAGTAGTATCCAAGGGGAGCTGTTTTTT. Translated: CASSIQGELFF.

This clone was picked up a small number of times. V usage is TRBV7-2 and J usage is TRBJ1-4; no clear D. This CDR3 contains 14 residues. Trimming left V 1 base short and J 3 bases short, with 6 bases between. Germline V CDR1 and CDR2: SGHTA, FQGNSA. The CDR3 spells CASSLGHSNEKLFF. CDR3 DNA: TGTGCCAGCAGCTTAGGACACTCTAATGAAAAACTGTTTTTT.